A single sample is the source of the 3 T cell receptor beta chains below, sequenced in a study of cytomegalovirus exposure and HLA in healthy donors. Primers included in the PCR were 60 Vbeta and 13 Jbeta primers. TCRdb's copy holds only in-frame clones and misses some; the assay was immunoSEQ multiplex PCR. The sample includes approximately 150,000 clones, about 77% of them seen just once. Sequencing was done on a sample of PBMCs. The receptor source for this set is a man aged 25 to 40 in good health and CMV-seronegative.

The rearrangement links TRBV5-1 to TRBJ1-1, with 10 bases aligning to TRBD1. In germline, CDR1 is SGHRS, CDR2 YFSETQ. CDR3 length equals 15 residues. Germline trimming cut 3 bases from V and 3 bases from J; bases unmatched to any gene: 5. CDR3 sequence: CASSSGTGEDTEAFF. DNA of the CDR3: TGCGCCAGCAGCTCAGGGACAGGGGAAGACACTGAAGCTTTCTTT.

The gene calls are TRBV19 and TRBJ1-5, with D perhaps TRBD1 (5 bases). The germline V gene encodes CDR1 LNHDA and CDR2 SQIVND (reference sequence). Between the trimmed V and J ends, which lost 1 base and 7 bases, there was a span of 14 bases. The CDR3 has 15 residues. For the CDR3, the DNA is TGTGCCAGTAGTATAGGGGGCCAGGGAGGACAGCCCCAGCATTTT. This encodes CASSIGGQGGQPQHF.

The CDR3 region is CASSQVYTSGTDTQYF. The CDR3 coding sequence is TGCGCCAGCAGCCAAGTCTATACTAGCGGCACAGATACGCAGTATTTT. The J gene is TRBJ2-3, the V gene TRBV4-1; 7 bases align to TRBD2. The CDR3 length is 16 residues. Losses at the gene ends were 1 base for V and 1 base for J; bases not matched to a gene: 5. From germline, CDR1 is MGHRA and CDR2 YSYEKL.